These 27 T cell receptor beta chains came from one sample sequenced in a study of blood T cells in healthy people across ages. A second PCR, run for roughly 7 to 12 cycles, used a sample-barcoded 5' primer plus a J-beta primer mix. TCRdb independently ran MiXCR on the 5' RACE reads; one entry per CDR3 protein. The profile shows more than 700,000 distinct CDR3 sequences, about 45% of them singletons. Sequencing input: blood. These TCRs come from an elderly man in good health.

This clonotype was recorded once. Germline is not matched at one junction end, which may reflect a read error. The chain employs TRBV4-3 and TRBJ2-3, with D tentatively TRBD2 (5 bases). The germline CDR1 and CDR2 sequences are LGHNA and YSLEER. CDR3 length: 13 residues. As DNA, the CDR3 is TGCGCCAGCAGCCAAGAGCGTCGGGATACGCGGTGTTTT. It codes for CASSQERRDTRCF.

This chain links TRBV20-1 with TRBJ2-7; 11 nucleotides agree with TRBD2. Germline lookup yields CDR1 DFQATT and CDR2 SNEGSKA (reference sequence). V lost 4 bases and J lost 12; bases outside the gene matches: 14. The CDR3 is 14 amino acids. This CDR3 reads CSATGGLAGNIRYF. As DNA, the CDR3 is TGCAGTGCTACCGGTGGACTAGCGGGCAACATTCGGTACTTC.

The chain recombines TRBV20-1 with TRBJ2-3; D is undetermined. The CDR3 is made up of 14 amino acids. Trimming removed 5 bases from V and 5 bases from J, with 17 bases in between. Germline V gene lookup returns CDR1 DFQATT and CDR2 SNEGSKA (reference sequence). In DNA, the CDR3 is TGCAGTGCTCCTAACTACATTTCCGGAGATACGCAGTATTTT. It encodes CSAPNYISGDTQYF.

V usage is TRBV7-3 and J usage is TRBJ2-3, with 7 bases that match TRBD2. From germline, CDR1 is SGHTA and CDR2 FQGTGA. The CDR3 has 15 amino acids. The J segment lost 2 bases and the V segment lost 5 bases, leaving 7 bases of the junction unmatched. CDR3 DNA sequence: TGTGCCAGCAGCCGGCGGGGGTCCTACACAGATACGCAGTATTTT. This encodes CASSRRGSYTDTQYF. The variable domain in full, with the rest retrieved from reference TRBV7-3 and TRBJ2-3, is GAGVSQTPSNKVTEKGKYVELRCDPISGHTALYWYRQSLGQGPEFLIYFQGTGAADDSGLPNDRFFAVRPEGSVSTLKIQRTERGDSAVYLCASSRRGSYTDTQYFGPGTRLTVL.

This chain uses TRBV7-3 with TRBJ2-3, with 12 bases lining up with TRBD2. Germline V gives CDR1 SGHTA, CDR2 FQGTGA. The CDR3 length is 20 residues. V lost 5 bases and J lost 0; bases outside the gene matches: 15. CDR3 residues: CASSPNPGLAGRTSTDTQYF. DNA for the CDR3: TGTGCCAGCAGCCCAAACCCGGGACTAGCGGGTAGAACTAGCACAGATACGCAGTATTTT.

The rearrangement links TRBV2 to TRBJ2-5, with D uncertain. The ends were cut back, 5 bases at V and 11 bases at J, with 9 bases in the middle. CDR3 length: 10 amino acids. Germline V CDR1 and CDR2: SNHLY, FYNNEI. The CDR3 sequence is CASSWDEQYF. Here the CDR3 DNA reads TGTGCCAGCAGTTGGGATGAGCAGTACTTC.

The V gene is TRBV20-1, the J gene TRBJ2-1; the D gene is possibly TRBD1 (9 bases). The germline V and J ends were trimmed by 3 bases and 6 bases, with 21 bases remaining between them. This CDR3 comprises 16 residues. Per germline, CDR1 DFQATT and CDR2 SNEGSKA (reference sequence). The CDR3 DNA reads as TGCAGTGCTAGGGACTACAGGGGGCTAGCGGGCAATGAGCAGTTCTTC. Its translation is CSARDYRGLAGNEQFF.

With respect to this clonotype: One base away lies a much larger clone, so this may be a sequencing read error. This chain connects TRBV7-2 to TRBJ2-1; TRBD2 matches at 11 bases. Germline V gene data show CDR1 as SGHTA and CDR2 as FQGNSA. The CDR3 is 16 amino acids. The J segment lost 7 bases and the V segment lost 3 bases, leaving 8 bases of the junction unmatched. Written as DNA, the CDR3 is TGTGCCAGCAGCTTGACTAGCGGGAAGGCGGGGAATGAGCAGTTCTTC. Amino acids: CASSLTSGKAGNEQFF.

This rearrangement joins TRBV27 to TRBJ2-4; D perhaps matches TRBD1 (5 bases). The assigned J gene may be wrong: the sequence end matches TRBJ2-5 better. There are 14 residues in the CDR3. Germline CDR1 and CDR2: MNHEY and SMNVEV (reference sequence). CDR3 sequence reads: CASSLLGREETQYF. For the CDR3, the DNA is TGTGCCAGCAGTTTATTGGGCAGGGAAGAGACCCAGTACTTC.

The chain carries TRBV24-1 and TRBJ2-1; possibly TRBD2 for D (5 bases). Per germline, CDR1 KGHDR and CDR2 SFDVKD. This CDR3 has 17 amino acids. Deletions cut 1 base from V and 0 bases from J, with 12 bases between. The CDR3 coding sequence is TGTGCCACCAGTGATTTTCGAACGGGGAGCTCCTACAATGAGCAGTTCTTC. Its protein is CATSDFRTGSSYNEQFF.

This clonotype has at least ten counts. V usage is TRBV29-1 and J usage is TRBJ2-3; 8 positions match TRBD2. The V and J ends lost 6 bases and 3 bases, in that order; junction bases with no gene match: 8. There are 14 residues in the CDR3. Germline assignment: CDR1 SQVTM and CDR2 ANQGSEA. CDR3 sequence: CSVMLAGKTDTQYF. CDR3 DNA: TGCAGCGTAATGCTAGCGGGTAAAACAGATACGCAGTATTTT.

This clonotype was seen only once. The chain couples TRBV19 to TRBJ2-2, with unresolved D. V was clipped by 5 bases and J by 8 bases, with 6 bases between them. Germline V gene lookup returns CDR1 LNHDA and CDR2 SQIVND (reference sequence). This CDR3 has 11 amino acids. Here the CDR3 reads CASSVWGELFF. The DNA for the CDR3 is TGTGCCAGTAGTGTGTGGGGGGAGCTGTTTTTT.

Comment on this clonotype: A much larger clone sits a single nucleotide away, making a read error possible. The rearrangement uses TRBV5-6 and TRBJ2-7, with 12 nucleotides matching TRBD2. The CDR3 spans 15 residues. J was trimmed by 7 bases and V by 3 bases; bases with no gene match: 8. Per germline, CDR1 SGHDT and CDR2 YYEEEE. As DNA, the CDR3 is TGTGCCAGCAGCTCGACTAGCGGGAGTGACAATGAGCAGTACTTC. It is translated as CASSSTSGSDNEQYF.

This chain uses TRBV10-3 with TRBJ2-5; TRBD1 aligns across 7 bases. Trimming cost V 8 bases and J 0 bases; bases outside gene matches: 6. The germline gives CDR1 ENHRY, CDR2 SYGVKD. This CDR3 contains 14 residues. The CDR3 loop reads CAIWKDRHQETQYF. CDR3 nucleotide sequence: TGTGCCATCTGGAAGGACAGGCACCAAGAGACCCAGTACTTC.

The rearrangement links TRBV29-1 to TRBJ1-4; D unresolved. Per germline, CDR1 SQVTM and CDR2 ANQGSEA. The CDR3 covers 16 residues. Deletions cut 3 bases from V and 7 bases from J, with 21 bases between. CDR3 bases: TGCAGCGTTGAGGGCGTAGAGGGAAGGGTGGGTGAAAAACTGTTTTTT. As protein: CSVEGVEGRVGEKLFF.

This clonotype was detected only a few times. The chain couples TRBV29-1 to TRBJ2-5; 7 nucleotides match TRBD1. Trimming cost V 3 bases and J 4 bases; bases outside gene matches: 11. This CDR3 contains 15 residues. Germline-derived CDR1 and CDR2 are SQVTM and ANQGSEA. CDR3 sequence reads: CSVDENRGDGETQYF. In DNA, the CDR3 is TGCAGCGTTGACGAGAACAGGGGTGATGGAGAGACCCAGTACTTC.

Only a few counts were recorded for this clonotype. The chain couples TRBV4-2 to TRBJ1-2, with D possibly being TRBD1 (5 bases). The germline V gene encodes CDR1 LGHNA and CDR2 YNFKEQ. With 1 base removed from V and 5 bases from J, the gap between germline ends came to 14 bases. This CDR3 has 15 residues. Written as DNA, the CDR3 is TGTGCCAGCAGCCAAGGTCGGCAGGGTGCTTATGGCTACACCTTC. It yields the protein CASSQGRQGAYGYTF.

This clonotype was counted a few times. The J gene is TRBJ1-1, the V gene TRBV7-9; no definite D call. The V gene lost 1 base and the J gene lost 1 base, with 7 bases spanning the gap. This CDR3 comprises 14 residues. Looked up from germline, CDR1 is SEHNR and CDR2 is FQNEAQ (reference sequence). The CDR3 region is CASSLEGANTEAFF. CDR3 nucleotides: TGTGCCAGCAGCTTAGAAGGTGCGAACACTGAAGCTTTCTTT.

This rearrangement joins TRBV5-1 to TRBJ1-1, with D perhaps matching TRBD1 (6 bases). The V end lost 3 bases, the J end lost 4 bases, and 16 bases lay between the germline ends. There are 15 residues in the CDR3. Germline V gene data show CDR1 as SGHRS and CDR2 as YFSETQ. Written as DNA, the CDR3 is TGCGCCAGCAGCTCATTACAGGGTCGGGGCACTGAAGCTTTCTTT. Its translation is CASSSLQGRGTEAFF.

V gene TRBV4-1 combines with J gene TRBJ1-4; D gene ambiguous. The CDR3 is 14 amino acids. CDR1 and CDR2 (germline): MGHRA, YSYEKL. V shed 0 bases and J shed 7 bases, with 9 bases lying between them. The CDR3 bases are TGCGCCAGCAGCCAAGATCCCGGGCCTGAAAAACTGTTTTTT. It encodes CASSQDPGPEKLFF.

This chain joins TRBV7-9 and TRBJ2-1, with 9 bases that match TRBD2. The germline gives CDR1 SEHNR, CDR2 FQNEAQ (reference sequence). Trimming at V came to 8 bases and at J to 8 bases, leaving 7 bases not matched to a gene. The CDR3 runs 13 residues. The CDR3, as DNA: TGTGCCAGCTGGGCTAGCGGGGCTCATGAGCAGTTCTTC. Protein product: CASWASGAHEQFF.

This clonotype has only a few counts. Its ends do not fully match the called genes, so a read error is possible. This chain connects TRBV20-1 to TRBJ2-1, with D possibly matching TRBD2 (5 bases). This CDR3 is built from 13 residues. Germline-derived CDR1 and CDR2 are DFQATT and SNEGSKA (reference sequence). CDR3 coding DNA: TGCAGTGCCAGAGATAGCGCAAAAAATGAGCAGTTCTTC. It codes for CSARDSAKNEQFF.

This clonotype was seen more than once but under ten times. The V call is TRBV21-1, the J call TRBJ2-1. TRBV21-1 is assigned pseudogene status. The CDR3 is made up of 19 amino acids. The CDR3 nucleotides read TGTGCCAGCAGCAAAAAATTGGATGGTCCAGGGATCTCCTACAATGAGCAGTTCTTC. Amino acids: CASSKKLDGPGISYNEQFF.

For this clonotype: A much larger clone differs from this one at a single base, so this may be a read error. This chain uses TRBV5-1 with TRBJ2-1; 7 bases align to TRBD2. The end of the DNA is better explained by TRBJ2-7, so the J call may be wrong. The CDR3 runs to 16 residues. Germline loops: CDR1 SGHRS, CDR2 YFSETQ. In DNA form, the CDR3 reads TGCGCCAGCAGCTCCCTAGAGACTAGCACTCCGAATGAGCAGTACTTC. Its translation: CASSSLETSTPNEQYF.

This clonotype was counted a few times. The rearrangement links TRBV5-6 to TRBJ2-3; D is unresolved. Trimming left V 4 bases short and J 4 bases short, with 4 bases between. CDR3 size: 11 residues. CDR1 is SGHDT, CDR2 YYEEEE, per germline. The CDR3 nucleotides read TGTGCCAGCAGCACATCAGATACGCAGTATTTT. Translating it yields CASSTSDTQYF.

This clonotype was observed a few times. The chain joins TRBV7-2 to TRBJ2-1; 7 nucleotides match TRBD2. V gave up 1 base and J gave up 4 bases; unmatched junction bases: 4. This CDR3 comprises 15 residues. CDR1 is SGHTA and CDR2 is FQGNSA in the germline V gene. The CDR3 bases are TGTGCCAGCAGCTTAGGAGCGGGACCGTACAATGAGCAGTTCTTC. This translates into CASSLGAGPYNEQFF.

This clonotype appeared once. The chain uses TRBV12-3 or TRBV12-4 and TRBJ2-5, with TRBD2 matching over 7 bases. The V segment lost 5 bases and the J segment 7 bases; nucleotides outside the gene matches: 10. This CDR3 contains 14 residues. CDR3 residues: CASSLRGGSVTQYF. CDR3 sequence (DNA): TGTGCCAGCAGTCTCCGCGGGGGATCGGTGACCCAGTACTTC.